The clone carrying this TCR beta chain occurred many times. V lost 5 bases, J lost 7 bases, and 1 base stayed unmatched. The CDR3 is 13 amino acids. Germline loops: CDR1 SEHNR, CDR2 FQNEAQ (reference sequence). Each CDR3 protein gets one entry after TCRdb re-called the 5' RACE reads with MiXCR. This sample carries about 260,000 distinct CDR3 sequences, about 7% of them seen once, and the ten largest clones take about 3.6%. The data are from a study of identical twins. Another study also made use of these data, one on yellow fever vaccine responses in identical twins.

The chain links TRBV7-9 to TRBJ1-6, with TRBD1 identical over 8 bases. This receptor was identified in a woman between 18 and 30 years old in good health. Sequencing was carried out using memory (CD45RO+) T cells sorted from blood. The CDR3 DNA reads TGTGCCAGCAGCCGGACAGGGAATTCACCCCTCCACTTT. Translated: CASSRTGNSPLHF.